One sample yielded the 5 T cell receptor beta chains listed below, sequenced in a study of blood T cells in healthy people across ages. A J-beta primer mix and a sample-barcoded 5' primer were used in a second PCR of about 7 to 12 cycles. TCRdb reprocessed the 5' RACE reads with MiXCR, giving one entry per CDR3 protein. The repertoire holds about a million distinct CDR3 sequences, roughly two fifths seen once, with under 15% in the top ten. The sample comprised blood. The receptors stem from a man between 18 and 35 years old in good health.

This clonotype was seen a handful of times. This chain links TRBV2 with TRBJ2-5; 7 nucleotides match TRBD1. After removal of 9 bases from V and 0 bases from J, the junction contained 7 bases not matched to a gene. The CDR3 extends over 14 amino acids. From germline, CDR1 is SNHLY and CDR2 FYNNEI. In DNA, the CDR3 is TGTGCCAGTATCCTCGGACAGGACCAAGAGACCCAGTACTTC. Translated: CASILGQDQETQYF.

This clonotype was recorded a few times. V gene TRBV20-1 combines with J gene TRBJ1-5; tentatively, D is TRBD1 (5 bases). The CDR3 length is 13 residues. Germline V gives CDR1 DFQATT, CDR2 SNEGSKA (reference sequence). The V gene lost 6 bases and the J gene lost 2 bases, with 11 bases spanning the gap. Here the CDR3 reads CSATPQGNQPQHF. CDR3 in DNA: TGCAGTGCAACACCACAGGGCAATCAGCCCCAGCATTTT.

The chain joins TRBV4-2 to TRBJ2-5, with D possibly being TRBD1 (5 bases). This CDR3 comprises 17 residues. V shed 1 base and J shed 1 base, with 16 bases lying between them. Germline V gene lookup returns CDR1 LGHNA and CDR2 YNFKEQ. In DNA, the CDR3 is TGTGCCAGCAGCCAAGTTCATTCAGGGTGGAGCCAAGAGACCCAGTACTTC. It translates to CASSQVHSGWSQETQYF.

J is TRBJ2-1 and V is TRBV6-5; D not certain. The end of the DNA fits TRBJ2-7 better, so the J call may be wrong. The CDR3 extends over 13 amino acids. Germline assignment: CDR1 MNHEY and CDR2 SVGAGI. As DNA, the CDR3 is TGTGCCAGCAGTTACTCGATCAGCAATGAGCAGTACTTC. It encodes CASSYSISNEQYF.

The CDR3 DNA reads as TGCGCCAGCAGCCAAAATCCAGCTGGGGATCAGCCCCAGCATTTT. Translated, it gives CASSQNPAGDQPQHF. The V call is TRBV4-3, the J call TRBJ1-5; D gene unclear. The CDR3 contains 15 residues. The ends were cut back, 2 bases at V and 5 bases at J, with 13 bases in the middle. From germline, CDR1 is LGHNA and CDR2 YSLEER.